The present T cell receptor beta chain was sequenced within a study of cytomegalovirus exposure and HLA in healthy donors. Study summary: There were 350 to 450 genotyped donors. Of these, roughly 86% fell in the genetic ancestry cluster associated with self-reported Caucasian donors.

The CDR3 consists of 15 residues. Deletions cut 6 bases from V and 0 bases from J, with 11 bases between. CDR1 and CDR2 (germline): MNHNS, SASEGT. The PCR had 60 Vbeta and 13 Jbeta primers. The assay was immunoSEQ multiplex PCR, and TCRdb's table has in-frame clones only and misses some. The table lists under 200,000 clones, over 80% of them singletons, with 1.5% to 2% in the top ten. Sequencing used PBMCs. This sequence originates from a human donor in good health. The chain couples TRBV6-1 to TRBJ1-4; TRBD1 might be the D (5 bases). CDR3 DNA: TGTGCCAGCAGGGTACAGGACGCAACTAATGAAAAACTGTTTTTT. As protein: CASRVQDATNEKLFF.